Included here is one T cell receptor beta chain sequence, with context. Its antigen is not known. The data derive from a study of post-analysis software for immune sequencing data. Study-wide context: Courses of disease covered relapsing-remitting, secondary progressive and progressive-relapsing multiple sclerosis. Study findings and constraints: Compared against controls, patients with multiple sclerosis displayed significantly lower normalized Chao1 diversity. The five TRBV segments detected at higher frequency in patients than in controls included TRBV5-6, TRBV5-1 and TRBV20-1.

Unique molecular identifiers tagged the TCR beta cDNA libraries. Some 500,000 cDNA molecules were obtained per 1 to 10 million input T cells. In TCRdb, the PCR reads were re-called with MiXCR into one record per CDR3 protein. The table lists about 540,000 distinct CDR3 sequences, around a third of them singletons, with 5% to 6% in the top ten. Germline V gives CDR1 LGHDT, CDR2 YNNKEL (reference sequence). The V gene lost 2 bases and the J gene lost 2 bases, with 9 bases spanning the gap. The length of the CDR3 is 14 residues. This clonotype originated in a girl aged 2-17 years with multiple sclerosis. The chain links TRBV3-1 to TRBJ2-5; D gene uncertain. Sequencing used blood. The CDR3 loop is CASSQSTVQETQYF. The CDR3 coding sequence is TGTGCCAGCAGCCAAAGTACAGTTCAAGAGACCCAGTACTTC.